The text below deals with one T cell receptor (beta chain). The protocol was immunoSEQ multiplex PCR, while the TCRdb copy is restricted to in-frame clones and leaves out a portion. The profile covers hundreds of thousands of clones, with about nine tenths appearing a single time and 0.85% to 0.9% taken by the ten largest. This CDR3 spans 17 amino acids. V was pared by 6 bases and J by 9 bases, with 13 bases of the junction left unmatched. Germline-derived CDR1 and CDR2 are SGHNT and YYREEE (reference sequence). The data stem from a study of blood T cell repertoires in COVID-19. Study summary: Some COVID-19 samples were acute and others convalescent; all came from the United States, Italy and Spain.

The TCR comes from a man aged 45 to 65 who had been exposed to COVID-19. The chain combines TRBV5-4 with TRBJ2-1; 15 bases are shared with TRBD2. What was sequenced was PBMCs or T cells enriched from blood (not recorded which). The CDR3 DNA reads as TGTGCCAGCAACTCCGGGACTAGCGGGAGGTCCGCCACTGAGCAGTTCTTC. It translates to CASNSGTSGRSATEQFF.